This entry features one T cell receptor beta chain sequence. This clonotype was counted at least ten times. There is no known antigen for this receptor. The sample holds no much larger clone one base away, and base qualities are not on file. The reads were generated on an Illumina HiSeq 1500. Using fastp trimming at Q25 and MiXCR clonotype assembly, TCRdb reanalyzed the public sequencing data and kept in-frame beta chains. When rows share a CDR3 protein, they turn into one entry using the most common DNA and genes. The sample table lists a few hundred thousand distinct CDR3 sequences, more than 15% of them with a count of one. About 45% of the sample is in the top ten clones. The germline V gene yields SGHTA for CDR1 and FQGTGA for CDR2. The CDR3 has 16 amino acids, counting the end cysteine and phenylalanine. Of the read, only the CDR3 DNA is kept; its 48 bases are in frame from base 1. Trimming costs V 2 bases and J 2 bases, and their ends lie 13 bases apart.

The sample is drawn from a study of T cell repertoires in cytomegalovirus infection (dated by TCRdb to about 2019). With respect to the entire study: The HLA type of each donor mattered for the analysis, because public TCR beta signatures pointed to carriage of CMV infection along with the matching HLA type.

What the study reported, not specific to this receptor: The ex vivo response was dominated by HLA-C-restricted CMV-specific TCR beta clonotypes, which also provided the single most frequent clonotype in two of eight donors. In both this cohort and an independent cohort of 352 donors, the cumulative frequency of public TCR beta family members distinguished carriers of CMV infection plus the relevant HLA type.

The clonotype was recovered from a human donor in good health (CMV status not recorded). Some clones in this sample may be carry-over from other donors' samples. Sequenced: CD8+ T cells from PBMCs. The sequence links TRBV7-3 to TRBJ2-1; matching of 5 bases hints at TRBD1 as the D gene. This receptor has the CDR3 CASSLGAGPPYNEQFF. At the DNA level, the sequence is TGTGCCAGCAGCTTAGGGGCAGGGCCGCCCTACAATGAGCAGTTCTTC.